A selection of T cell receptor beta chains follows, all from one sample in a study of blood T cell repertoires in COVID-19. Clones were sequenced by immunoSEQ multiplex PCR, and TCRdb holds only the in-frame ones, with some missing. The sample shows 200,000 to 250,000 clones, roughly 84% of them seen only once. The sample comprised peripheral blood. These TCRs come from a man aged 45-65 years with active or convalescent COVID-19. Both conserved end residues are part of each CDR3. The order of the fields is clone size, V gene, D gene, J gene, CDR3 protein, CDR3 DNA. D genes are given only for firm matches. Only part of the rows carry a size: once, few, many, or a class if the clone is expanded.

>few|TRBV29-1|-|TRBJ1-2
CSVETPGSGYTF
TGCAGCGTTGAAACCCCCGGGTCCGGCTACACCTTC
>-|TRBV27|TRBD1|TRBJ2-7
CASSPGTGILHEQYF
TGTGCCAGCAGTCCAGGGACAGGGATCCTCCACGAGCAGTACTTC
>-|TRBV6-2/TRBV6-3|TRBD2|TRBJ2-3
CASSTPGSGRTDTQYF
TGTGCCAGCAGCACCCCCGGGAGCGGGAGAACAGATACGCAGTATTTT
>-|TRBV7-2|TRBD2|TRBJ2-7
CASSFGLAGTYEQYF
TGTGCCAGCAGCTTTGGTCTAGCGGGAACCTACGAGCAGTACTTC
>-|TRBV19|TRBD1|TRBJ1-2
CASSKPTPGGYGYTF
TGTGCCAGTAGTAAGCCCACCCCAGGGGGCTATGGCTACACCTTC
>once|TRBV15|-|TRBJ2-3
CATSKAGQDTQYF
TGTGCCACCAGCAAAGCAGGTCAAGATACGCAGTATTTT
>-|TRBV9|TRBD2|TRBJ2-7
CASSPQTSLSSYEQYF
TGTGCCAGCAGCCCGCAGACTAGCTTGAGCTCCTACGAGCAGTACTTC
>-|TRBV10-3|-|TRBJ1-2
CAISGTMDTPIYGYTF
TGTGCCATCAGTGGAACCATGGACACCCCAATCTATGGCTACACCTTC
>-|TRBV6-1|TRBD2|TRBJ2-1
CASSEWPGTSPSNEQFF
TGTGCCAGCAGTGAGTGGCCAGGGACTAGCCCCTCGAATGAGCAGTTCTTC
>-|TRBV18|-|TRBJ1-4
CASSPRGEKLFF
TGTGCCAGCTCACCTAGGGGAGAAAAACTGTTTTTT
>-|TRBV7-2|-|TRBJ1-2
CASSLQAKYGYTF
TGTGCCAGCAGCCTACAGGCCAAATATGGCTACACCTTC
>few|TRBV5-4|TRBD2|TRBJ2-1
CASSWRGTAGDEQFF
TGTGCCAGCAGCTGGAGGGGTACCGCGGGGGATGAGCAGTTCTTC
>few|TRBV30|TRBD1|TRBJ2-1
CAWSPGQGMDEQFF
TGTGCCTGGAGCCCGGGACAGGGGATGGACGAGCAGTTCTTC
>-|TRBV2|TRBD1|TRBJ1-2
CASSSGQGLYGYTF
TGTGCCAGCAGTAGCGGACAGGGGTTGTATGGCTACACCTTC
>-|TRBV5-1|TRBD1|TRBJ1-6
CASTLGTGENNSPLHF
TGCGCCAGCACCCTGGGGACAGGGGAGAATAATTCACCCCTCCACTTT
>-|TRBV11-3|TRBD1|TRBJ2-7
CASSFSGTGGEQYF
TGTGCCAGCAGCTTTTCCGGGACAGGGGGCGAGCAGTACTTC
>-|TRBV9|-|TRBJ1-2
CASSTYGDYGYTF
TGTGCCAGCAGCACCTACGGGGACTATGGCTACACCTTC
>-|TRBV29-1|TRBD2|TRBJ2-5
CSVALISGEGETQYF
TGCAGCGTTGCCCTAATTAGCGGGGAGGGAGAGACCCAGTACTTC
>-|TRBV6-5|-|TRBJ1-2
CASSSMPSRRGYTF
TGTGCCAGCAGTTCCATGCCATCACGGCGGGGCTACACCTTC
>-|TRBV27|-|TRBJ2-7
CASSLFPPIAPLVHEQYF
TGTGCCAGCAGTCTCTTCCCCCCAATAGCTCCACTCGTGCACGAGCAGTACTTC
>few|TRBV6-5|-|TRBJ2-3
CASRQNTDTQYF
TGTGCCAGCAGACAGAACACAGATACGCAGTATTTT
>once|TRBV28|TRBD2|TRBJ2-1
CASSFGGSGGPYNEQFF
TGTGCCAGCAGTTTTGGGGGTAGCGGGGGACCCTACAATGAGCAGTTCTTC
>once|TRBV28|-|TRBJ1-2
CASSPGGMGGYTF
TGTGCCAGCAGCCCGGGAGGCATGGGGGGCTACACCTTC
>-|TRBV5-1|TRBD1|TRBJ2-3
CASSSLTGITDTQYF
TGCGCCAGCAGCTCATTGACAGGGATCACAGATACGCAGTATTTT
>-|TRBV5-4|-|TRBJ2-7
CASSLPTQGIYEQYF
TGTGCCAGCAGCCTCCCCACACAGGGTATATACGAGCAGTACTTC
>-|TRBV29-1|TRBD1|TRBJ1-2
CSAGTGVGYGYTF
TGCAGCGCCGGGACAGGAGTAGGGTATGGCTACACCTTC
>-|TRBV5-4|-|TRBJ2-2
CASSLLSQGSNTGELFF
TGTGCCAGCAGCTTGTTGAGTCAGGGTTCGAACACCGGGGAGCTGTTTTTT
>-|TRBV5-4|TRBD1|TRBJ1-6
CASSPTGGGSYSPLHF
TGTGCCAGCAGCCCGACAGGGGGAGGGTCGTATTCACCCCTCCACTTT
>-|TRBV5-6|-|TRBJ1-1
CASNRLGGTEAFF
TGTGCCAGCAATAGGCTCGGCGGCACTGAAGCTTTCTTT